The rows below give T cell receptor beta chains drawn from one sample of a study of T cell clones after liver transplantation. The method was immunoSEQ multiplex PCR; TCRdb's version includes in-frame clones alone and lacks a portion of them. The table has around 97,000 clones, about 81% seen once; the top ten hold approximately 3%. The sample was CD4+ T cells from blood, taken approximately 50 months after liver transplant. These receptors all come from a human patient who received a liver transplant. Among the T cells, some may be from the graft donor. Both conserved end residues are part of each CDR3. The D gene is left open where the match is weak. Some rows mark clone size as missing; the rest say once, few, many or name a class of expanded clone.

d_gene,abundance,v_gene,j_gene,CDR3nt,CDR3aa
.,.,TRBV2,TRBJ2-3,TGTGCCAGCTACAGGGACGAGAGGCCAGATACGCAGTATTTT,CASYRDERPDTQYF
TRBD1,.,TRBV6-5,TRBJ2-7,TGTGCCAGCAGTTCAACAACAGGGGGATCATACGAGCAGTACTTC,CASSSTTGGSYEQYF
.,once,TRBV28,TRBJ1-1,TGTGCCAGCACCCTAAGGGCTGAAGCTTTCTTT,CASTLRAEAFF
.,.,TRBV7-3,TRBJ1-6,TGTGCCAGCAGCTTAGATGGGGGATTGGGGTCACCCCTCCACTTT,CASSLDGGLGSPLHF
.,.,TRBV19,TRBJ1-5,TGTGCCAGTAGTATAGATCGGGTGCAGCCCCAGCATTTT,CASSIDRVQPQHF
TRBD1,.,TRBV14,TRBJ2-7,TGTGCCAGCAGCCAGGGGACAGTTGGACGTCGGATTTACGAGCAGTACTTC,CASSQGTVGRRIYEQYF
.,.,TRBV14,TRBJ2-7,TGTGCCAGCAGCCAGACTTACGAGCAGTACTTC,CASSQTYEQYF
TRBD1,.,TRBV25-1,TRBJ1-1,TGTGCCAGCAGGGACAGGGGGTCAGGGAAGAACACTGAAGCTTTCTTT,CASRDRGSGKNTEAFF
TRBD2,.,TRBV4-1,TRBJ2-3,TGCGCCAGCACCGCCCAGCCGGGAGGTTTAGATACGCAGTATTTT,CASTAQPGGLDTQYF
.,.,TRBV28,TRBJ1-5,TGTGCCAGCGACACGAGGGGCAGGAAGCCCCAGCATTTT,CASDTRGRKPQHF
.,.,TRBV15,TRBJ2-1,TGTGCCACCAGCAGAGCGCGCAGCTCCTACAATGAGCAGTTCTTC,CATSRARSSYNEQFF
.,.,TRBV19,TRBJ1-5,TGTGCCAGTAGTATAACGGGGGGGGCGGGGTCCCAGCATTTT,CASSITGGAGSQHF
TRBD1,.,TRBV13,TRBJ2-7,TGTGCCAGCAGCTCCAAGCCACAGGGGTCCAACCACGAGCAGTACTTC,CASSSKPQGSNHEQYF
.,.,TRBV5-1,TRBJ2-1,TGCGCCAGCAGCCTCGACGAGGGTAAGGCGCAGTTCTTC,CASSLDEGKAQFF
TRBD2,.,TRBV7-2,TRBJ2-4,TGTGCCAGCAGCTTAGACCGCGGGGGGCGAGCAGGCAAAAACATTCAGTACTTC,CASSLDRGGRAGKNIQYF
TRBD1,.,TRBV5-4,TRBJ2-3,TGTGCCAGCAGCCAACAGAGGACAGGGGGCAGAGATACGCAGTATTTT,CASSQQRTGGRDTQYF
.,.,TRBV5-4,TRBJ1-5,TGTGCCAGCAGCGCCCCGGGTCAGCCCCAGCATTTT,CASSAPGQPQHF
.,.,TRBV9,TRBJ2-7,TGTGCCAGCAGCCCGCAGCGGGCCCTGGGGGAGCAGTACTTC,CASSPQRALGEQYF
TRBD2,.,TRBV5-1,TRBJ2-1,TGCGCCAGCAGCTCTGGACTAGCGGGAGGGCCTACGCTTGGGAGGCACAATGAGCAGTTCTTC,CASSSGLAGGPTLGRHNEQFF
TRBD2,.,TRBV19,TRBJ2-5,TGTGCCAGTAGTCCGAATCGGGGGGGGCGAGAGACCCAGTACTTC,CASSPNRGGRETQYF
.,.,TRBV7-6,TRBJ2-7,TGTGCCAGCAGCCAATTGGGGGACGGCGGCTACGAGCAGTACTTC,CASSQLGDGGYEQYF
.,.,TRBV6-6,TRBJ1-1,TGTGCCAGCACCCACGGGGCTCCGAACACTGAAGCTTTCTTT,CASTHGAPNTEAFF
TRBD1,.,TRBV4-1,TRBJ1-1,TGCGCCAGCAGCCACAGACCGGGACAGGGGGTCGGAAGCACTGAAGCTTTCTTT,CASSHRPGQGVGSTEAFF
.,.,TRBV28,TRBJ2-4,TGTGCCAGCAGGGACCTGAGGGGACCTTTAGCCAAAAACATTCAGTACTTC,CASRDLRGPLAKNIQYF
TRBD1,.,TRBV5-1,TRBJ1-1,TGCGCCAGCAGCCTCAAAGGACAGGAGGGGACTGAAGCTTTCTTT,CASSLKGQEGTEAFF
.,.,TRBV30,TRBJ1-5,TGTGCCTGGAACCAGGGCGAAGGTCAGCCCCAGCATTTT,CAWNQGEGQPQHF
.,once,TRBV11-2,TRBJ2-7,TGTGCCAGCAGTCTTCTGGGAATCTACGAGCAGTACTTC,CASSLLGIYEQYF
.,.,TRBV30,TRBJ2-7,TGTGCCTGGAGTGCTGGCAGACGCTCCTACGAGCAGTACTTC,CAWSAGRRSYEQYF
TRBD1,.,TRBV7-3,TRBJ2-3,TGTGCCAGCAGCTCTTCGGACAGGGCAGGAGATACGCAGTATTTT,CASSSSDRAGDTQYF
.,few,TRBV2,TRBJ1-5,TGTGCCAGCAGTGAACAGGGCGGCAGCAATCAGCCCCAGCATTTT,CASSEQGGSNQPQHF
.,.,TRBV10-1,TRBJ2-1,TGCGCCAGCTCGATCACGAGCTCCTACAATGAGCAGTTCTTC,CASSITSSYNEQFF
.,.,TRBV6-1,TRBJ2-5,TGTGCCAGCAGTGAACGATCCCTGGTTCAAGCGACCCAGTACTTC,CASSERSLVQATQYF
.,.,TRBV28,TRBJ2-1,TGTGCCAGCAGTACAGGGTCCTACAATGAGCAGTTCTTC,CASSTGSYNEQFF
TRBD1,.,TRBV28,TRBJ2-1,TGTGCCGTGGGGTCGGGACAGGGGATTTACAATGAGCAGTTCTTC,CAVGSGQGIYNEQFF
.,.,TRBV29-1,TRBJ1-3,TGCAGCGTTGTTCGGGGGGCAAACACCATATATTTT,CSVVRGANTIYF
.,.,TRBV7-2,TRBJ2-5,TGTGCCAGCAGCTTAGATTTCGGCGTGGGTGAGACCCAGTACTTC,CASSLDFGVGETQYF
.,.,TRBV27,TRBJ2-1,TGTGCCAGCAGTTTCCGCGGGAATTACAATGAGCAGTTCTTC,CASSFRGNYNEQFF